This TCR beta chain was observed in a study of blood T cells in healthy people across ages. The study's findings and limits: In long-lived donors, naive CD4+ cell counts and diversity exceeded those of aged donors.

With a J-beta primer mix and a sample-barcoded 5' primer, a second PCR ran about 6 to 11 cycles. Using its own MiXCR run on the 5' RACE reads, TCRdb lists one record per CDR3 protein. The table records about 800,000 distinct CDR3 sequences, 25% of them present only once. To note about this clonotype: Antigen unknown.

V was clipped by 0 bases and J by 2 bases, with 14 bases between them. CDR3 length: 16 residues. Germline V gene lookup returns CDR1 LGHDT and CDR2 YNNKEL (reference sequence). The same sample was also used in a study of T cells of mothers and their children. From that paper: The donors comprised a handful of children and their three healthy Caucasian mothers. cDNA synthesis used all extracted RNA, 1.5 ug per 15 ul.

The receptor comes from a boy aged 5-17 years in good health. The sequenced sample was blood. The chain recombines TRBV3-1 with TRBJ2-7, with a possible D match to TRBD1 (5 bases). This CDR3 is CASSQDDAGPTYEQYF. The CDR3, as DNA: TGTGCCAGCAGCCAAGATGACGCAGGGCCAACCTACGAGCAGTACTTC.